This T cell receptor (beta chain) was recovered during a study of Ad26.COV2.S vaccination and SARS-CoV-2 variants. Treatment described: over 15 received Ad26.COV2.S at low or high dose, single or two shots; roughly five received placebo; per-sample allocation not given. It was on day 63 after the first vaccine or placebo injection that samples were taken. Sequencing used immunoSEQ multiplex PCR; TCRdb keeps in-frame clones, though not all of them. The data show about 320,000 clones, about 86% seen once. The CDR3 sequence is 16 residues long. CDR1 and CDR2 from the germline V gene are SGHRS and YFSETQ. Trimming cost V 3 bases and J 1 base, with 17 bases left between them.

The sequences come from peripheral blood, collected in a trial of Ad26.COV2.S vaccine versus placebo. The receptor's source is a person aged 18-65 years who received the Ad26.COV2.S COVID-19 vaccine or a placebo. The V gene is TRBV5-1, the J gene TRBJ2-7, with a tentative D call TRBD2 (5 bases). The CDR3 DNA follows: TGCGCCAGCAGCTCCGGTGGAGGCTTGACTTCCTACGAGCAGTACTTC. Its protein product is CASSSGGGLTSYEQYF.